This TCR beta chain came from a study of beta chain features in type 1 diabetes. Whole-study results and caveats: The similarity of naive, central memory and Treg TCRB repertoires appeared greater among patients than among healthy donors. For cells with high TCR expression, cDNA sequencing could yield over-representation.

The sequenced template was cDNA made from the entire isolated RNA. Libraries were prepared by immunoSEQ multiplex PCR; TCRdb keeps only in-frame clonotypes and omits some of them. The data contain about half a million clones, around 30% of them singletons. The CDR3 length is 15 residues. V lost 5 bases and J 4 bases, leaving 17 bases between the germline ends. CDR1 is SEHNR, CDR2 FQNEAQ, per germline (reference sequence). This clone was seen more than once but under ten times. Its antigen is unknown. The TCR was taken from a man younger than 35 in good health. The specimen sequenced was naive CD4+ T cells from blood. The genes are TRBV7-9 and TRBJ2-5, with no clear D. CDR3 coding DNA: TGTGCCAGCAGCCCGATTTGGGGTGTGTTAGAGACCCAGTACTTC. This sequence encodes CASSPIWGVLETQYF.